One and the same sample provided the 32 T cell receptor beta chains below, sequenced in a study of blood T cell repertoires in COVID-19. Repertoires were generated with immunoSEQ multiplex PCR, while TCRdb's copy carries only in-frame clones and drops some. Of fewer than 250,000 clones listed, approximately 82% are singletons. The sample consisted of peripheral blood. The receptors were gathered from a woman aged 40 to 55 with acute or convalescent COVID-19.

Points on this clone: Other DNA sequences in the same sample also yield this CDR3. The V gene is TRBV6-5, the J gene TRBJ1-1; TRBD1 agrees at 10 bases. Germline assignment: CDR1 MNHEY and CDR2 SVGAGI. After removal of 6 bases from V and 5 bases from J, the junction contained 6 bases not matched to a gene. This CDR3 is 14 amino acids long. The CDR3 DNA reads as TGTGCCAGCAGGGGGACAGGGGAATGGACTGAAGCTTTCTTT. This encodes CASRGTGEWTEAFF.

V gene TRBV10-3 combines with J gene TRBJ2-3, with D unresolved. V was shortened by 2 bases and J by 3 bases, with 6 bases between the two germline ends. The germline V gene encodes CDR1 ENHRY and CDR2 SYGVKD. This CDR3 is 13 amino acids long. The CDR3 protein is CAISETATDTQYF. The CDR3 region has the DNA TGTGCCATCAGTGAGACAGCAACAGATACGCAGTATTTT.

This chain joins TRBV4-3 and TRBJ2-7, with a possible D match to TRBD2 (5 bases). Germline V gives CDR1 LGHNA, CDR2 YSLEER. V lost 0 bases and J lost 1, with 10 bases in between. The CDR3 is made up of 15 amino acids. CDR3 nucleotide sequence: TGCGCCAGCAGCCAAGATTGGGGAGCTTCCTACGAGCAGTACTTC. Translating gives CASSQDWGASYEQYF.

The chain uses TRBV2 and TRBJ2-1; D might be TRBD2 (6 bases). This CDR3 has 16 residues. Germline V gene lookup returns CDR1 SNHLY and CDR2 FYNNEI. The germline V and J ends were trimmed by 3 bases and 7 bases, with 19 bases remaining between them. CDR3 coding DNA: TGTGCCAGCAGTGATGGGCGGAAACTTGCGGGAAATGAGCAGTTCTTC. Translated, it gives CASSDGRKLAGNEQFF.

This chain joins TRBV5-1 and TRBJ2-7; the match to TRBD2 covers 7 bases. This CDR3 comprises 18 residues. The V gene's germline CDR1 is SGHRS and CDR2 YFSETQ. V dropped 4 bases and J dropped 0; count of bases not matched to a gene: 16. In nucleotides, the CDR3 is TGCGCCAGCAGCCCGGAGGGTAGCGGGTTCTCCCGCTCCTACGAGCAGTACTTC. This gives the protein CASSPEGSGFSRSYEQYF.

V and J are TRBV4-2 and TRBJ2-7, with D possibly matching TRBD1 (6 bases). V shed 0 bases and J shed 6 bases, with 15 bases lying between them. This CDR3 contains 15 residues. Per germline, CDR1 LGHNA and CDR2 YNFKEQ. This CDR3 reads CASSQEASLQGEQYF. CDR3 DNA sequence: TGTGCCAGCAGCCAAGAGGCGAGCTTACAGGGCGAGCAGTACTTC.

The CDR3 region has the DNA TGTGCCAGCAGCGCGGGGACAGATCGGAATTCACCCCTCCACTTT. It is translated as CASSAGTDRNSPLHF. This rearrangement joins TRBV7-9 to TRBJ1-6; 7 bases agree with TRBD1. With 5 bases clipped from V and 7 bases from J, the junction kept 8 bases outside the gene matches. This CDR3 spans 15 amino acids. Germline V gives CDR1 SEHNR, CDR2 FQNEAQ (reference sequence).

The chain combines TRBV30 with TRBJ1-6; 9 bases are shared with TRBD1. The CDR3 has 14 residues. Germline V lookup: CDR1 GTSNPN, CDR2 SVGIG (reference sequence). The V segment lost 5 bases and the J segment 7 bases; nucleotides outside the gene matches: 6. The CDR3 is CAWDSTGGNSPLHF. The CDR3 nucleotides are TGTGCCTGGGACTCTACAGGGGGCAATTCACCCCTCCACTTT. Together with reference TRBV30 and TRBJ1-6, the CDR3 gives the full variable domain: SQTIHQWPATLVQPVGSPLSLECTVEGTSNPNLYWYRQAAGRGLQLLFYSVGIGQISSEVPQNLSASRPQDRQFILSSKKLLLSDSGFYLCAWDSTGGNSPLHFGNGTRLTVT.

For this clone: Additional DNA sequences in this sample encode the identical CDR3. The chain's CDR3 is CASSFDSSLSGNTIYF. In DNA form, the CDR3 reads TGTGCCAGCAGCTTCGACAGCTCGCTCTCTGGAAACACCATATATTTT. The chain has TRBV7-2 and TRBJ1-3, with D tentatively TRBD1 (5 bases). Trimming left V 3 bases short and J 0 bases short, with 12 bases between. The CDR3 has 16 residues. Germline V gives CDR1 SGHTA, CDR2 FQGNSA.

The chain carries TRBV7-2 and TRBJ1-2; 10 bases line up with TRBD1. The CDR3 contains 13 residues. The ends lost 2 bases at V and 8 bases at J; junction bases unmatched: 2. Germline CDR1 reads SGHTA; CDR2 reads FQGNSA. DNA for the CDR3: TGTGCCAGCAGCTTATTGGGACAGGGGGGCTACACCTTC. Its translation: CASSLLGQGGYTF.

The chain is built from TRBV9 and TRBJ1-2; unclear D gene. The CDR3 is made up of 12 amino acids. Germline V gene sequence: CDR1 SGDLS, CDR2 YYNGEE. Trimming cost V 0 bases and J 7 bases, with 7 bases left between them. The chain's CDR3 is CASSVAPGGYTF. CDR3 coding DNA: TGTGCCAGCAGCGTAGCCCCAGGTGGCTACACCTTC.

The rearrangement links TRBV5-1 to TRBJ2-7; 8 positions match TRBD2. This CDR3 contains 15 residues. V shed 3 bases and J 2 bases; nucleotides not matched to a gene: 7. Germline assignment: CDR1 SGHRS and CDR2 YFSETQ. This CDR3 is CASSYLLAGPYEQYF. In DNA form, the CDR3 reads TGCGCCAGCAGCTATCTCCTAGCGGGCCCCTACGAGCAGTACTTC.

This chain joins TRBV6-5 and TRBJ2-4; 9 nucleotides align to TRBD1. The length of the CDR3 is 13 residues. V shed 4 bases, J shed 10 bases, and the junction held 5 bases outside the gene matches. CDR1 MNHEY and CDR2 SVGAGI come from the germline V gene. CDR3 residues: CASSSGQGFIQYF. The CDR3 DNA is TGTGCCAGCAGTTCTGGACAGGGGTTTATTCAGTACTTC.

The CDR3 nucleotides are TGTGCCAGCAGTTCAGGGGGCGTCACTGAAGCTTTCTTT. Translation: CASSSGGVTEAFF. The rearrangement uses TRBV6-5 and TRBJ1-1; 8 bases agree with TRBD1. The length of the CDR3 is 13 residues. The J segment lost 4 bases and the V segment lost 4 bases, leaving 2 bases of the junction unmatched. The germline gives CDR1 MNHEY, CDR2 SVGAGI.

This chain connects TRBV7-2 to TRBJ2-1, with 12 bases fitting TRBD2. Germline assignment: CDR1 SGHTA and CDR2 FQGNSA. The CDR3 is 17 residues long. After removal of 8 bases from V and 3 bases from J, the junction contained 11 bases not matched to a gene. CDR3 residues: CASDNLAGGRYYNEQFF. The CDR3 coding sequence is TGTGCCAGCGATAATCTAGCGGGGGGGCGATACTACAATGAGCAGTTCTTC.

The chain employs TRBV19 and TRBJ2-3; tentatively, D is TRBD1 (5 bases). Germline CDR1 LNHDA, CDR2 SQIVND (reference sequence). The CDR3 is 14 residues long. The V end was cut by 5 bases, the J end by 4 bases, with 13 bases between. CDR3 sequence (DNA): TGTGCCAGTAGTGGAAGGGGCTCAGCAGATACGCAGTATTTT. Its translation: CASSGRGSADTQYF.

This clone was found a few times. The gene calls are TRBV7-9 and TRBJ2-7; 11 bases agree with TRBD2. Germline CDR1 reads SEHNR; CDR2 reads FQNEAQ (reference sequence). J lost 4 bases, V lost 1 base, and 6 bases had no gene match. The CDR3 sequence is 16 residues long. As DNA, the CDR3 is TGTGCCAGCAGCTTAGACACTAGCGGGAGAAGGTACGAGCAGTACTTC. Translating it yields CASSLDTSGRRYEQYF. The entire variable domain, with the rest obtained from reference TRBV7-9 and TRBJ2-7, is as follows: DTGVSQNPRHKITKRGQNVTFRCDPISEHNRLYWYRQTLGQGPEFLTYFQNEAQLEKSRLLSDRFSAERPKGSFSTLEIQRTEQGDSAMYLCASSLDTSGRRYEQYFGPGTRLTVT.

The V call is TRBV30, the J call TRBJ1-4; 9 bases fit TRBD1. Germline loops: CDR1 GTSNPN, CDR2 SVGIG (reference sequence). CDR3 length: 16 residues. V lost 4 bases and J lost 4; bases outside the gene matches: 10. The CDR3 reads CAWKLSPGQGNEKLFF. CDR3 bases: TGTGCCTGGAAACTCTCACCGGGACAGGGTAATGAAAAACTGTTTTTT.

Concerning this clone itself: This CDR3 is also generated by other DNA sequences in the sample. The rearrangement uses TRBV5-1 and TRBJ2-1; D perhaps matches TRBD2 (6 bases). The CDR3 consists of 15 residues. Germline V lookup: CDR1 SGHRS, CDR2 YFSETQ. Trimming left V 0 bases short and J 0 bases short, with 7 bases between. CDR3 protein: CASSLDGGSYNEQFF. The CDR3 DNA is TGCGCCAGCAGCTTGGACGGGGGCTCCTACAATGAGCAGTTCTTC. Variable domain in full (rest from reference TRBV5-1 and TRBJ2-1): KAGVTQTPRYLIKTRGQQVTLSCSPISGHRSVSWYQQTPGQGLQFLFEYFSETQRNKGNFPGRFSGRQFSNSRSEMNVSTLELGDSALYLCASSLDGGSYNEQFFGPGTRLTVL.

The chain is built from TRBV5-6 and TRBJ1-1; weak D call: TRBD1 (6 bases). The CDR3 extends over 15 amino acids. V was clipped by 5 bases and J by 5 bases, with 19 bases between them. CDR1 and CDR2 from the germline V gene are SGHDT and YYEEEE. The CDR3 region has the DNA TGTGCCAGCAGTTTTTTAGGTACAGGGAATACTGAAGCTTTCTTT. It translates to CASSFLGTGNTEAFF.

In this sample, this clone turned up a few times. This chain joins TRBV19 and TRBJ1-1; D is possibly TRBD1 (5 bases). This CDR3 has 14 amino acids. Germline CDR1 and CDR2: LNHDA and SQIVND (reference sequence). The V end lost 5 bases, the J end lost 2 bases, and 12 bases lay between the germline ends. The CDR3 sequence: CASSPLGGNTEAFF. The CDR3 DNA follows: TGTGCCAGTAGTCCACTCGGGGGAAACACTGAAGCTTTCTTT.

This CDR3 reads CASSQGIIYGYTF. As DNA, the CDR3 is TGTGCCAGCTCACAGGGCATCATCTATGGCTACACCTTC. The chain employs TRBV6-5 and TRBJ1-2; the D gene is possibly TRBD1 (6 bases). Looked up from germline, CDR1 is MNHEY and CDR2 is SVGAGI. This CDR3 has 13 amino acids. V was cut by 8 bases and J by 4 bases, with 14 bases left in between.

The rearrangement uses TRBV6-2 or TRBV6-3 and TRBJ1-2, with D perhaps matching TRBD1 (5 bases). The CDR3 is 12 residues long. The ends were cut back, 2 bases at V and 8 bases at J, with 9 bases in the middle. Germline V gene sequence: CDR1 MNHEY, CDR2 SVGEGT. CDR3 DNA: TGTGCCAGCAGTTACGCTTCAGGGGGCTACACCTTC. Encoded protein: CASSYASGGYTF.

The chain recombines TRBV6-6 with TRBJ1-1, with a tentative D call TRBD1 (5 bases). This CDR3 has 13 residues. Deletions cut 11 bases from V and 5 bases from J, with 18 bases between. Germline CDR1 reads MNHNY; CDR2 reads SVGAGI (reference sequence). The CDR3 DNA reads TGTGCCGGAAAACCCACCCAGGGAACTGAAGCTTTCTTT. This translates into CAGKPTQGTEAFF.

V is TRBV15 and J is TRBJ1-2; D is unclear. The CDR3 has 14 amino acids. Germline V gene sequence: CDR1 LNHNV, CDR2 YYDKDF (reference sequence). Trimming took 0 bases from V and 6 from J, leaving 11 bases between them. CDR3 amino acids: CATSRDRQRDGYTF. The DNA of the CDR3 is TGTGCCACCAGCAGAGATCGTCAGAGGGATGGCTACACCTTC. The whole variable domain, remainder taken from reference TRBV15 and TRBJ1-2, is DAMVIQNPRYQVTQFGKPVTLSCSQTLNHNVMYWYQQKSSQAPKLLFHYYDKDFNNEADTPDNFQSRRPNTSFCFLDIRSPGLGDTAMYLCATSRDRQRDGYTFGSGTRLTVV.

This clone was detected only a few times. The CDR3 sequence is CASSTGDTGELFF. The CDR3 DNA is TGTGCCAGTAGTACAGGGGACACCGGGGAGCTGTTTTTT. The rearrangement links TRBV19 to TRBJ2-2; TRBD1 is a possible D gene (6 bases). V was clipped by 4 bases and J by 3 bases, with 6 bases between them. CDR3 length equals 13 residues. The germline V gene has CDR1 LNHDA and CDR2 SQIVND (reference sequence).

This clone was seen just once. The V call is TRBV19, the J call TRBJ2-7, with a possible D match to TRBD2 (5 bases). Between the trimmed V and J ends, which lost 1 base and 2 bases, there was a span of 9 bases. Germline lookup yields CDR1 LNHDA and CDR2 SQIVND (reference sequence). The CDR3 has 14 amino acids. The CDR3 loop is CASSIGYGAYEQYF. For the CDR3, the DNA is TGTGCCAGTAGTATAGGGTACGGGGCCTACGAGCAGTACTTC.

This clone was observed once. The gene calls are TRBV15 and TRBJ2-3; TRBD2 matches at 11 bases. The CDR3 covers 18 residues. The J segment lost 2 bases and the V segment lost 2 bases, leaving 9 bases of the junction unmatched. The germline V gene has CDR1 LNHNV and CDR2 YYDKDF (reference sequence). CDR3 sequence reads: CATSRTLTSGDSTDTQYF. In DNA, the CDR3 is TGTGCCACCAGCAGAACCTTGACTAGCGGGGATTCCACAGATACGCAGTATTTT.

This chain connects TRBV5-1 to TRBJ1-6, with TRBD1 matching over 7 bases. The CDR3 runs 14 residues. Germline CDR1 is SGHRS and CDR2 is YFSETQ. J lost 13 bases, V lost 4 bases, and 11 bases had no gene match. This CDR3 reads CASSERTGGDPLHF. In nucleotides, the CDR3 is TGCGCCAGCAGCGAGCGGACAGGTGGAGATCCCCTCCACTTT.

In this sample, this clone turned up once. The chain is built from TRBV2 and TRBJ2-3; no reliable D call. This CDR3 is built from 12 residues. V was clipped by 3 bases and J by 3 bases, with 4 bases between them. The germline gives CDR1 SNHLY, CDR2 FYNNEI. CDR3: CASSDETDTQYF. CDR3 coding DNA: TGTGCCAGCAGTGATGAGACAGATACGCAGTATTTT.

The J gene is TRBJ1-6, the V gene TRBV5-1; D ambiguous. Germline lookup yields CDR1 SGHRS and CDR2 YFSETQ. The V and J ends lost 0 bases and 2 bases respectively, with 6 bases between them. The CDR3 is 15 residues long. The CDR3, as DNA: TGCGCCAGCAGCTTGGGCCAGGCCTATAATTCACCCCTCCACTTT. It codes for CASSLGQAYNSPLHF. Full variable domain (missing parts from reference TRBV5-1 and TRBJ1-6): KAGVTQTPRYLIKTRGQQVTLSCSPISGHRSVSWYQQTPGQGLQFLFEYFSETQRNKGNFPGRFSGRQFSNSRSEMNVSTLELGDSALYLCASSLGQAYNSPLHFGNGTRLTVT.

A single count supports this clone. CDR3 sequence reads: CASSLVSAGAYNEQFF. In nucleotides, the CDR3 is TGTGCCAGCAGCTTAGTCTCAGCGGGAGCCTACAATGAGCAGTTCTTC. The genes are TRBV7-2 and TRBJ2-1, with TRBD2 matching 8 bases. The V and J ends lost 1 base and 2 bases, in that order; junction bases with no gene match: 4. The CDR3 loop spans 16 amino acids. The V gene's germline CDR1 is SGHTA and CDR2 FQGNSA.